The 8 T cell receptor beta chains reported below all come from one sample, sequenced in a study of blood T cell repertoires in COVID-19. Data came from immunoSEQ multiplex PCR; TCRdb stores just in-frame clones and leaves some out. The sample shows 85,000 to 110,000 clones, 84% of them seen only once. Source material: peripheral blood. These receptors originate from a human donor in a cohort sampled during active COVID-19.

J is TRBJ1-5 and V is TRBV19, with a possible D match to TRBD1 (6 bases). V was pared by 5 bases and J by 4 bases, with 15 bases between. The CDR3 is 15 residues long. CDR1 and CDR2 from the germline V gene are LNHDA and SQIVND (reference sequence). CDR3 coding DNA: TGTGCCAGTAGTCCTCGGACAGCCCCGAATCAGCCCCAGCATTTT. It yields the protein CASSPRTAPNQPQHF.

This sequence joins TRBV10-3 and TRBJ1-4; TRBD1 matches 8 bases. The CDR3 runs to 13 residues. Trimming at V came to 4 bases and at J to 8 bases, leaving 3 bases not matched to a gene. CDR1 is ENHRY, CDR2 SYGVKD, per germline. The CDR3 region is CAISGDRGEKLFF. Written as DNA, the CDR3 is TGTGCCATCAGTGGCGACAGGGGAGAAAAACTGTTTTTT.

The count of this clone is one. The chain joins TRBV7-8 to TRBJ2-2; 8 nucleotides match TRBD2. The J segment lost 7 bases and the V segment lost 1 base, leaving 11 bases of the junction unmatched. Per germline, CDR1 SGHVS and CDR2 FQNEAQ. This CDR3 has 17 amino acids. The CDR3 DNA is TGTGCCAGCAGCTTAGTCCTAGCGGGTGCCCTCGGCGGGGAGCTGTTTTTT. This codes for CASSLVLAGALGGELFF.

The chain carries TRBV2 and TRBJ1-2; 9 bases align to TRBD1. The CDR3 runs 12 residues. Losses at the gene ends were 8 bases for V and 7 bases for J; bases not matched to a gene: 5. Germline values: CDR1 SNHLY, CDR2 FYNNEI. The CDR3 loop is CASVQGATGYTF. Written as DNA, the CDR3 is TGTGCCAGCGTACAGGGGGCTACTGGCTACACCTTC.

The V gene is TRBV5-4, the J gene TRBJ1-2; TRBD1 might be the D (6 bases). V lost 5 bases and J 5 bases, leaving 13 bases between the germline ends. CDR1 is SGHNT and CDR2 is YYREEE in the germline V gene (reference sequence). This CDR3 spans 13 amino acids. CDR3 amino acids: CASRHPGEYGYTF. DNA of the CDR3: TGTGCCAGCAGGCACCCAGGGGAATATGGCTACACCTTC.

This sequence joins TRBV20-1 and TRBJ2-5; 8 nucleotides align to TRBD1. The CDR3 consists of 13 residues. The V segment lost 3 bases and the J segment 3 bases; nucleotides outside the gene matches: 3. Germline V CDR1 and CDR2: DFQATT, SNEGSKA (reference sequence). The chain's CDR3 is CSASWTGKETQYF. The CDR3 nucleotides are TGCAGTGCTAGTTGGACAGGGAAAGAGACCCAGTACTTC.

V usage is TRBV7-2 and J usage is TRBJ1-5, with a weak D call TRBD1 (5 bases). The CDR3 runs 13 residues. Trimming shortened V by 3 bases and J by 4 bases, and 7 bases separated the two germline ends. Per the germline V gene, CDR1 is SGHTA and CDR2 is FQGNSA. CDR3 sequence (DNA): TGTGCCAGCAGCTTTGACAGAAATCAGCCCCAGCATTTT. It encodes CASSFDRNQPQHF. The entire variable domain, with the rest obtained from reference TRBV7-2 and TRBJ1-5, is as follows: GAGVSQSPSNKVTEKGKDVELRCDPISGHTALYWYRQSLGQGLEFLIYFQGNSAPDKSGLPSDRFSAERTGGSVSTLTIQRTQQEDSAVYLCASSFDRNQPQHFGDGTRLSIL.

The chain uses TRBV12-5 and TRBJ1-2; D not certain. Germline CDR1 LGHNT, CDR2 FRNRAP. The CDR3 consists of 14 residues. V dropped 5 bases and J dropped 8 bases, with 18 bases sitting between them. The CDR3 region is CASGPPRLEAGYTF. In DNA, the CDR3 is TGTGCTAGTGGTCCCCCACGCCTCGAGGCCGGCTACACCTTC.